Listed here are 17 T cell receptor beta chains from one sample, sequenced in a study of metastatic and nonmetastatic thyroid tumors. Ahead of thyroid surgery, no patient had received treatment of any kind. TCRdb reanalyzed the PCR reads via MiXCR. Of roughly 98,000 clones listed, 14% to 15% are singletons. The sample comprised blood. Receptor source: a female donor with papillary thyroid cancer or a benign thyroid nodule (not recorded which). Some clones in this sample may be carry-over from other donors' samples.

Regarding this clone: This may come from a read error, since a much larger clone is one base off. This chain links TRBV4-1 with TRBJ1-1; 8 bases are a match to TRBD1. This CDR3 has 17 amino acids. The V gene end was trimmed by 0 bases and the J gene end by 7 bases; junction bases not matched to a gene: 13. Germline V gene data show CDR1 as MGHRA and CDR2 as YSYEKL. CDR3 region: CASSQDHLDRVVGEAFF. The CDR3 coding sequence is TGCGCCAGCAGCCAAGACCACCTGGACAGGGTGGTTGGTGAAGCTTTCTTT.

This clone showed up many times. The chain uses TRBV6-2 or TRBV6-3 and TRBJ2-7; TRBD1 matches 8 bases. V gave up 2 bases and J gave up 3 bases; unmatched junction bases: 9. There are 16 residues in the CDR3. Per germline, CDR1 MNHEY and CDR2 SVGEGT. The DNA for the CDR3 is TGTGCCAGCAGTTACGGAGACCAGGGGGCTTTCTACGAGCAGTACTTC. It yields the protein CASSYGDQGAFYEQYF.

On this clone itself: This may arise from a read error, as a much more abundant clone is one base away. This CDR3 is CSARAGVGYGYTF. CDR3 nucleotide sequence: TGCAGTGCTAGAGCCGGCGTGGGTTATGGCTACACCTTC. V and J are TRBV20-1 and TRBJ1-2, with no clear D. Germline V gene sequence: CDR1 DFQATT, CDR2 SNEGSKA (reference sequence). The V end lost 1 base, the J end lost 5 bases, and 11 bases lay between the germline ends. This CDR3 has 13 amino acids.

This clone came up many times. The chain has TRBV28 and TRBJ2-7; 8 positions agree with TRBD1. Germline V gene sequence: CDR1 MDHEN, CDR2 SYDVKM. V was pared by 6 bases and J by 3 bases, with 4 bases of the junction left unmatched. This CDR3 comprises 13 residues. In DNA, the CDR3 is TGTGCCAGCAGGGGACAGGCCCGCTACGAGCAGTACTTC. This gives the protein CASRGQARYEQYF.

V usage is TRBV3-1 and J usage is TRBJ2-3; 13 nucleotides agree with TRBD2. This CDR3 comprises 15 residues. Germline V gene sequence: CDR1 LGHDT, CDR2 YNNKEL (reference sequence). After removal of 8 bases from V and 7 bases from J, the junction contained 9 bases not matched to a gene. The CDR3 DNA reads as TGTGCCAGCGCGATCGGGACTAGCGGGGCGAATACGCAGTATTTT. Protein sequence: CASAIGTSGANTQYF.

In the case of this clone: Lacking the conserved final phenylalanine or tryptophan, this CDR3 likely reflects a read error. The chain carries TRBV7-6 and TRBJ1-1; D unresolved. The CDR3 spans 13 residues. Germline values: CDR1 SGHVS, CDR2 FNYEAQ. V gave up 3 bases and J gave up 2 bases, with 7 bases separating them. The CDR3 reads CASSFAGNTEAFL. The CDR3 DNA is TGTGCCAGCAGCTTTGCAGGTAACACTGAAGCTTTCCTT.

The table lists this clone with many counts. A much bigger clone sits one base away, suggesting this may be a read error. Different DNA sequences within this sample yield the same CDR3. This sequence joins TRBV19 and TRBJ1-4; unclear D gene. Germline lookup yields CDR1 LNHDA and CDR2 SQIVND (reference sequence). CDR3 length: 13 residues. The CDR3 DNA follows: TGTGCCAGTAAGGCCTGGGTCGGGGAAAAGCTGTTTTTT. Its protein is CASKAWVGEKLFF.

This clone was detected ten times or more. The chain links TRBV6-1 to TRBJ2-1, with 12 bases lining up with TRBD2. Losses at the gene ends were 11 bases for V and 7 bases for J; bases not matched to a gene: 6. The CDR3 totals 13 residues. Looked up from germline, CDR1 is MNHNS and CDR2 is SASEGT. The CDR3 sequence: CAGTSGGMNEQFF. The DNA of the CDR3 is TGTGCCGGCACTAGCGGGGGGATGAATGAGCAGTTCTTC.

This clone has ten or more counts. Here the CDR3 reads CASSQVRTSGNTDTQYF. The CDR3 DNA is TGTGCCAGCAGCCAAGTAAGGACTAGCGGGAACACAGATACGCAGTATTTT. The genes are TRBV4-2 and TRBJ2-3, with TRBD2 matching 12 bases. The germline gives CDR1 LGHNA, CDR2 YNFKEQ. The CDR3 consists of 17 residues. V gave up 1 base and J gave up 2 bases; unmatched junction bases: 4.

This sequence joins TRBV30 and TRBJ1-2; D uncertain. This CDR3 has 12 amino acids. V lost 4 bases, J lost 7 bases, and 13 bases lay in between. Looked up from germline, CDR1 is GTSNPN and CDR2 is SVGIG (reference sequence). The CDR3 spells CAWTPPGGGYTF. CDR3 nucleotide sequence: TGTGCCTGGACCCCTCCAGGTGGTGGCTACACCTTC.

About this clone itself: A much larger clone lies a single base off, so this may be a read error. The gene calls are TRBV30 and TRBJ2-5; TRBD2 aligns across 12 bases. Germline V lookup: CDR1 GTSNPN, CDR2 SVGIG (reference sequence). Trimming at V came to 1 base and at J to 5 bases, leaving 5 bases not matched to a gene. The CDR3 has 15 amino acids. The CDR3 bases are TGTGCCTGGAGTGGACTAGCGGGGGCCTGGGAGACCCAGTACTTC. The encoded protein is CAWSGLAGAWETQYF.

This clone was found many times. The genes are TRBV2 and TRBJ1-4, with D possibly matching TRBD1 (6 bases). This CDR3 is 14 amino acids long. CDR1 SNHLY and CDR2 FYNNEI come from the germline V gene. Trimming removed 6 bases at V and 3 bases at J, with 11 bases between. This CDR3 is CASRRGSANEKLFF. The CDR3 region has the DNA TGTGCCAGCAGGAGGGGGTCAGCTAATGAAAAACTGTTTTTT.

Many counts were recorded for this clone. The chain couples TRBV7-9 to TRBJ2-1; D is undetermined. Germline CDR1 SEHNR, CDR2 FQNEAQ (reference sequence). The CDR3 sequence is 12 residues long. V was pared by 0 bases and J by 10 bases, with 7 bases between. DNA for the CDR3: TGTGCCAGCAGCTTAGCACTCGAAGAGCAGTTCTTC. Its protein is CASSLALEEQFF.

At least ten counts were recorded for this clone. J is TRBJ2-7 and V is TRBV6-1, with D perhaps TRBD2 (5 bases). Germline CDR1 MNHNS, CDR2 SASEGT. V was pared by 8 bases and J by 5 bases, with 16 bases between. This CDR3 has 13 residues. The chain's CDR3 is CASLFRGPDEQYF. DNA of the CDR3: TGTGCCAGCTTGTTCCGGGGTCCCGACGAGCAGTACTTC.

Concerning this clone: A junction boundary mismatches the germline segment, possibly from a read error. The rearrangement uses TRBV6-1 and TRBJ1-2, with D maybe TRBD1 (5 bases). CDR3 length equals 13 residues. CDR1 is MNHNS and CDR2 is SASEGT in the germline V gene. CDR3 amino acids: CASTYAGLMGYIF. CDR3 in DNA: TGTGCCAGCACCTATGCAGGGCTAATGGGCTACATCTTC.

This clone occurred a few times. This may be a read error: a much more frequent sequence differs by one nucleotide. This chain joins TRBV27 and TRBJ2-3; D is ambiguous. This CDR3 spans 13 amino acids. CDR1 MNHEY and CDR2 SMNVEV come from the germline V gene (reference sequence). This CDR3 reads CASSLRFTYTQYF. The CDR3 nucleotides read TGTGCCAGCAGTTTGAGGTTCACATATACGCAGTATTTT.

This clone was picked up many times. The rearrangement joins TRBV9 to TRBJ1-2; weak D call: TRBD1 (5 bases). Trimming cost V 0 bases and J 4 bases, with 10 bases left between them. Germline assignment: CDR1 SGDLS and CDR2 YYNGEE. The CDR3 sequence is 14 residues long. The CDR3 DNA is TGTGCCAGCAGCGTAGATCGGACATCCTATGGCTACACCTTC. It specifies CASSVDRTSYGYTF.